These 24 T cell receptor beta chains originate from one sample sequenced in a study of T-cell memory formation after mild COVID-19 (dated by TCRdb to 2020 to 2023). To prepare the library, 5' RACE was applied. Sequenced using an Illumina NovaSeq 6000. In-frame beta chains were kept once TCRdb had trimmed the public reads at Q25 with fastp and called clones with MiXCR. For every CDR3 protein sequence, its rows merge into one entry that carries the most common genes and DNA. For this sample the table gives about 260,000 distinct CDR3 sequences, of which approximately 15% were detected only once. The top ten constitute under 25% of the sample. The sequenced sample was PBMCs or a T cell subset sorted from them (not recorded which). All receptors come from a man younger than 35 who had mild COVID-19 (a few samples of this study predate the infection). The sample titles of this study are shuffled in the database, so cell type and time point are left out; the donor was told from shared clones.

This clonotype has a count of ten or more. The V and J genes are TRBV6-5 and TRBJ1-1; a possible D gene is TRBD1 (5 bases). This CDR3 is 13 amino acids long. V was trimmed by 2 bases and J by 3 bases, leaving 7 bases between them. Germline values: CDR1 MNHEY, CDR2 SVGAGI. CDR3: CASSYGRDTEAFF. CDR3 in DNA: TGTGCCAGCAGTTACGGCAGGGACACTGAAGCTTTCTTT.

This clonotype was seen just once. The chain uses TRBV6-2 or TRBV6-3 and TRBJ1-5; 12 nucleotides agree with TRBD1. After removal of 6 bases from V and 5 bases from J, the junction contained 8 bases not matched to a gene. Germline V gene sequence: CDR1 MNHEY, CDR2 SVGEGT. The CDR3 consists of 16 residues. CDR3 DNA sequence: TGTGCCAGCAGCCCTAGGGGACAGGGGGCGGATCAGCCCCAGCATTTT. Its protein is CASSPRGQGADQPQHF.

This clonotype came up many times. A read error may account for a junction end that differs from germline. This sequence joins TRBV5-1 and TRBJ2-3; D is ambiguous. The CDR3 is 13 residues long. The germline V gene encodes CDR1 SGHRS and CDR2 YFSETQ. The CDR3 spells CASSLVGTDTQYF. The CDR3 nucleotides read TGTGCCAGCAGCTTGGTAGGCACAGATACGCAGTATTTT.

The rearrangement uses TRBV30 and TRBJ2-1; tentative D call: TRBD2 (5 bases). The V gene lost 5 bases and the J gene lost 3 bases, with 11 bases spanning the gap. Germline-derived CDR1 and CDR2 are GTSNPN and SVGIG (reference sequence). CDR3 length: 13 residues. The CDR3 sequence: CAWGSGYYNEQFF. The CDR3 bases are TGTGCCTGGGGAAGCGGCTACTACAATGAGCAGTTCTTC.

V gene TRBV5-4 combines with J gene TRBJ1-5; perhaps TRBD1 as D (6 bases). Germline V gene sequence: CDR1 SGHNT, CDR2 YYREEE (reference sequence). The CDR3 is 16 residues long. Trimming removed 4 bases from V and 3 bases from J, with 17 bases in between. Here the CDR3 DNA reads TGTGCCAGCAGCCAAGGCGGACAGCCCCCCAATCAGCCCCAGCATTTT. Translating it yields CASSQGGQPPNQPQHF.

This clonotype was detected a few times. This rearrangement joins TRBV18 to TRBJ1-5, with 8 bases fitting TRBD1. V lost 0 bases to trimming and J lost 0 bases; unmatched junction nucleotides: 4. The CDR3 extends over 17 amino acids. Germline V CDR1 and CDR2: KGHSH, LQKENI. This CDR3 reads CASSPPSTGASNQPQHF. In DNA form, the CDR3 reads TGTGCCAGCTCACCACCCTCGACAGGGGCTAGCAATCAGCCCCAGCATTTT.

The chain uses TRBV3-1 and TRBJ1-5; maybe TRBD1 (5 bases). Trimming shortened V by 1 base and J by 7 bases, and 14 bases separated the two germline ends. This CDR3 has 15 residues. Looked up from germline, CDR1 is LGHDT and CDR2 is YNNKEL (reference sequence). This CDR3 reads CASSQAAGIGQPQHF. The DNA for the CDR3 is TGTGCCAGCAGCCAAGCGGCAGGGATAGGACAGCCCCAGCATTTT.

The chain employs TRBV5-1 and TRBJ2-3; tentatively, D is TRBD1 or TRBD2 (6 bases each). V lost 4 bases to trimming and J lost 6 bases, with 15 bases between them. CDR1 SGHRS and CDR2 YFSETQ come from the germline V gene. CDR3 length: 14 residues. CDR3: CASSGGLEVDTQYF. CDR3 DNA: TGCGCCAGCAGCGGGGGGCTAGAGGTCGATACGCAGTATTTT. The full variable domain, completed using reference TRBV5-1 and TRBJ2-3, is KAGVTQTPRYLIKTRGQQVTLSCSPISGHRSVSWYQQTPGQGLQFLFEYFSETQRNKGNFPGRFSGRQFSNSRSEMNVSTLELGDSALYLCASSGGLEVDTQYFGPGTRLTVL.

This clonotype was seen only a few times. V and J are TRBV19 and TRBJ1-1, with no clear D. From germline, CDR1 is LNHDA and CDR2 SQIVND (reference sequence). V lost 3 bases and J 5 bases, leaving 10 bases between the germline ends. The CDR3 length is 13 residues. The CDR3 region has the DNA TGTGCCAGTAGTATCGGGCCAAAGACTGAAGCTTTCTTT. Translated, it gives CASSIGPKTEAFF.

The CDR3 DNA is TGTGCCAGCAGCTTACCAGGGCTCCACGAGCAGTACGTC. Its protein product is CASSLPGLHEQYV. The chain employs TRBV7-9 and TRBJ2-7, with D maybe TRBD1 (5 bases). The CDR3 contains 13 residues. V dropped 2 bases and J dropped 5 bases, with 10 bases sitting between them. Germline values: CDR1 SEHNR, CDR2 FQNEAQ (reference sequence).

The chain carries TRBV7-2 and TRBJ2-1; the D is unclear. Trimming took off 5 bases at V and 4 bases at J, with 21 bases between the two ends. Germline V gene data show CDR1 as SGHTA and CDR2 as FQGNSA. The CDR3 runs to 17 residues. The CDR3 region has the DNA TGTGCCAGCAGCAAACGGTTTCGCGGAACCGTTTACAATGAGCAGTTCTTC. It codes for CASSKRFRGTVYNEQFF.

This clonotype was observed a handful of times. This sequence joins TRBV3-1 and TRBJ1-1; possible D gene TRBD1, 5 bases. Trimming pared 5 bases from V and 10 bases from J, leaving 17 bases between. Looked up from germline, CDR1 is LGHDT and CDR2 is YNNKEL (reference sequence). The CDR3 has 13 residues. The CDR3 sequence: CASSARGARRAFF. CDR3 in DNA: TGTGCCAGCAGCGCGCGAGGGGCGCGGCGAGCTTTCTTT.

The rearrangement uses TRBV20-1 and TRBJ1-6, with a tentative D call TRBD1 (6 bases). The ends were cut back, 6 bases at V and 5 bases at J, with 17 bases in the middle. CDR3 size: 15 residues. The germline gives CDR1 DFQATT, CDR2 SNEGSKA (reference sequence). The CDR3 DNA follows: TGCAGTGCAACCCACCCCTACAGGGATAATTCACCCCTCCACTTT. Residues: CSATHPYRDNSPLHF.

The table lists this clonotype with a few counts. The chain uses TRBV12-3 or TRBV12-4 and TRBJ2-3; D gene unclear. The V end lost 5 bases, the J end lost 5 bases, and 11 bases lay between the germline ends. The CDR3 runs 13 residues. As DNA, the CDR3 is TGTGCCAGCAGTCCTCATGTGGGAGATACGCAGTATTTT. It yields the protein CASSPHVGDTQYF.

This chain links TRBV27 with TRBJ2-1, with a weak D call TRBD1 (5 bases). CDR3 length: 12 amino acids. CDR1 and CDR2 from the germline V gene are MNHEY and SMNVEV (reference sequence). Trimming left V 7 bases short and J 13 bases short, with 17 bases between. CDR3 region: CASTLPGSEQFF. The DNA of the CDR3 is TGTGCCAGCACCTTACCAGGGTCGGAACAGTTCTTC.

In its sample, this clonotype was seen many times. V gene TRBV20-1 combines with J gene TRBJ1-2; the D gene is possibly TRBD1 (5 bases). Trimming left V 3 bases short and J 2 bases short, with 10 bases between. The CDR3 contains 13 residues. The germline CDR1 and CDR2 sequences are DFQATT and SNEGSKA (reference sequence). The CDR3 here is CSARTRDNYGYTF. The CDR3 region has the DNA TGCAGTGCTAGGACACGGGACAACTATGGCTACACCTTC.

This clonotype occurred a few times. This chain uses TRBV6-2 or TRBV6-3 with TRBJ1-1; D call uncertain. Germline V CDR1 and CDR2: MNHEY, SVGEGT. The CDR3 length is 15 residues. V was clipped by 7 bases and J by 3 bases, with 18 bases between them. The CDR3 DNA is TGTGCCAGCAACCCCTGGTCCGATACAGACACTGAAGCTTTCTTT. This translates into CASNPWSDTDTEAFF.

This clonotype was seen a handful of times. The chain links TRBV11-2 to TRBJ2-3; 9 nucleotides match TRBD1. The CDR3 is made up of 16 amino acids. Germline values: CDR1 SGHAT, CDR2 FQNNGV. V was pared by 4 bases and J by 4 bases, with 9 bases of the junction left unmatched. The CDR3 spells CASSSGRTGVSDTQYF. CDR3 DNA sequence: TGTGCCAGCAGCTCCGGTAGGACAGGGGTATCAGATACGCAGTATTTT.

This chain connects TRBV12-3 or TRBV12-4 to TRBJ1-4; perhaps TRBD1 as D (5 bases). The V and J ends lost 1 base and 4 bases respectively, with 16 bases between them. CDR3 length: 17 residues. The DNA for the CDR3 is TGTGCCAGCAGTTTAGGGGACGAGGCGGCAGATAATGAAAAACTGTTTTTT. This codes for CASSLGDEAADNEKLFF.

This chain joins TRBV6-2 or TRBV6-3 and TRBJ2-5, with 7 bases lining up with TRBD1. The CDR3 has 16 residues. The junction had 11 bases not matched to a gene; V was cut back by 5 bases and J by 2 bases. Germline CDR1 reads MNHEY; CDR2 reads SVGEGT. CDR3: CASSRPFGRGQETQYF. The DNA of the CDR3 is TGTGCCAGCAGTCGACCTTTTGGCAGGGGGCAAGAGACCCAGTACTTC.

The chain is built from TRBV7-2 and TRBJ2-5; 9 bases align to TRBD1. The V gene's germline CDR1 is SGHTA and CDR2 FQGNSA. The CDR3 totals 13 residues. V gave up 5 bases and J gave up 9 bases; unmatched junction bases: 7. The CDR3 region is CASSQTGGRSQYF. The CDR3 DNA is TGTGCCAGCAGCCAGACAGGGGGGAGATCCCAGTACTTC.

This clonotype was counted a few times. The chain links TRBV29-1 to TRBJ2-2, with D unclear. This CDR3 comprises 13 residues. Trimming removed 7 bases from V and 3 bases from J, with 12 bases in between. Germline values: CDR1 SQVTM, CDR2 ANQGSEA. The CDR3 DNA sequence: TGCAGCGCAAAAGGTGGATACACCGGGGAGCTGTTTTTT. Its protein product is CSAKGGYTGELFF.

V gene TRBV24-1 combines with J gene TRBJ2-1; 11 nucleotides match TRBD1. This CDR3 is built from 14 residues. Germline assignment: CDR1 KGHDR and CDR2 SFDVKD. J lost 7 bases, V lost 7 bases, and 5 bases had no gene match. The DNA for the CDR3 is TGTGCCACCAGGCCGGGACAGGGGGGTAATGAGCAGTTCTTC. This encodes CATRPGQGGNEQFF.

This clonotype was found a few times. The V call is TRBV5-1, the J call TRBJ2-6, with TRBD1 matching over 9 bases. The CDR3 covers 17 residues. The trim removed 1 base at V and 3 bases at J, leaving 5 bases unmatched. CDR1 and CDR2 from the germline V gene are SGHRS and YFSETQ. The CDR3 DNA sequence: TGCGCCAGCAGCTTGCGGGGACAGGGCAATGGGGCCAACGTCCTGACTTTC. Translated, it gives CASSLRGQGNGANVLTF. Full variable domain (outside the CDR3, taken from reference TRBV5-1 and TRBJ2-6): KAGVTQTPRYLIKTRGQQVTLSCSPISGHRSVSWYQQTPGQGLQFLFEYFSETQRNKGNFPGRFSGRQFSNSRSEMNVSTLELGDSALYLCASSLRGQGNGANVLTFGAGSRLTVL.